A selection of T cell receptor beta chains follows, all from one sample in a study of regulatory T cells in long-lasting Graves disease. TCRdb reprocessed the multiplex PCR reads with MiXCR, giving one entry per CDR3 protein. The data hold approximately 470,000 distinct CDR3 sequences, with 16% observed a single time. In addition, the sample was reused for a study of T cells in Graves' hyperthyroidism and ophthalmopathy.

Sequences were derived from peripheral blood mononuclear cells (PBMCs), sampled at new diagnosis, from a patient treated with antithyroid drugs. All receptors derive from a man aged 35 to 55 with Graves disease. Each CDR3 is given with its conserved first and last residue. Fields, in order: V gene, D gene, clone size, J gene, CDR3 protein, CDR3 DNA. The D gene is left open where the match is weak. Rows may omit the clone size; those that give it use once, few, many or a size class.

v_call: TRBV11-2
d_call: .
clone_size: many
j_call: TRBJ2-1
cdr3_aa: CASSLRLGSEQFF
cdr3_nt: TGTGCCAGCAGCTTAAGGTTGGGGAGTGAGCAGTTCTTC

v_call: TRBV27
d_call: .
clone_size: .
j_call: TRBJ2-7
cdr3_aa: CASSLRAVIRPSPGERPAYEQYF
cdr3_nt: TGTGCCAGCAGTTTAAGGGCCGTGATCAGGCCGTCTCCTGGTGAGAGGCCCGCCTACGAGCAGTACTTC

v_call: TRBV7-4
d_call: TRBD1
clone_size: few
j_call: TRBJ1-4
cdr3_aa: CASSVSQGGGEKLFF
cdr3_nt: TGTGCCAGCAGCGTGTCACAGGGGGGGGGTGAAAAACTGTTTTTT

v_call: TRBV20-1
d_call: .
clone_size: many
j_call: TRBJ2-6
cdr3_aa: CSANWRAAPGANVLTF
cdr3_nt: TGCAGTGCTAACTGGAGGGCAGCTCCCGGGGCCAACGTCCTGACTTTC

v_call: TRBV5-1
d_call: .
clone_size: few
j_call: TRBJ1-5
cdr3_aa: CASSFSSSGQPQHF
cdr3_nt: TGCGCCAGCAGCTTCAGTAGCTCCGGCCAGCCCCAGCATTTT

v_call: TRBV3-1
d_call: TRBD1
clone_size: many
j_call: TRBJ1-4
cdr3_aa: CASSQWDSINEKLFF
cdr3_nt: TGTGCCAGCAGCCAATGGGACAGTATTAATGAAAAACTGTTTTTT

v_call: TRBV12-3/TRBV12-4
d_call: .
clone_size: many
j_call: TRBJ2-1
cdr3_aa: CASSLQINNEQFF
cdr3_nt: TGTGCCAGCAGCCTCCAGATTAACAATGAGCAGTTCTTC

v_call: TRBV12-3/TRBV12-4
d_call: .
clone_size: many
j_call: TRBJ1-2
cdr3_aa: CASSLWADIGGYTF
cdr3_nt: TGTGCCAGCAGTTTATGGGCGGATATTGGAGGCTACACCTTC

v_call: TRBV28
d_call: TRBD1
clone_size: many
j_call: TRBJ2-7
cdr3_aa: CASSRGQHPLGEQYF
cdr3_nt: TGTGCCAGCAGTCGGGGACAGCATCCGTTGGGGGAGCAGTACTTC

v_call: TRBV20-1
d_call: TRBD2
clone_size: few
j_call: TRBJ2-3
cdr3_aa: CSAMTSGRTDTQYF
cdr3_nt: TGCAGTGCAATGACTAGCGGGAGAACAGATACGCAGTATTTT

v_call: TRBV12-3/TRBV12-4
d_call: .
clone_size: many
j_call: TRBJ2-1
cdr3_aa: CASSLAHEQFF
cdr3_nt: TGTGCCAGCAGTTTGGCTCATGAGCAGTTCTTC

v_call: TRBV6-2/TRBV6-3
d_call: .
clone_size: few
j_call: TRBJ1-6
cdr3_aa: CASSYLYSPLHF
cdr3_nt: TGTGCCAGCAGTTACCTTTATTCACCCCTCCACTTT

v_call: TRBV3-1
d_call: .
clone_size: few
j_call: TRBJ2-5
cdr3_aa: CASSQPIQETQYF
cdr3_nt: TGTGCCAGCAGCCAGCCGATCCAAGAGACCCAGTACTTC

v_call: TRBV5-1
d_call: TRBD2
clone_size: .
j_call: TRBJ2-5
cdr3_aa: CASSSSLTSGEETQYF
cdr3_nt: TGCGCCAGCAGCAGCTCCTTAACTAGCGGGGAAGAGACCCAGTACTTC

v_call: TRBV5-1
d_call: TRBD2
clone_size: .
j_call: TRBJ2-5
cdr3_aa: CASSRLAVVETQYF
cdr3_nt: TGCGCCAGCAGCCGACTAGCGGTTGTGGAGACCCAGTACTTC

v_call: TRBV28
d_call: TRBD1
clone_size: many
j_call: TRBJ2-7
cdr3_aa: CASRGRDRASF
cdr3_nt: TGTGCCAGCAGGGGCCGGGACAGGGCTAGCTTC

v_call: TRBV15
d_call: .
clone_size: .
j_call: TRBJ1-4
cdr3_aa: CATSRDSTGEKLFF
cdr3_nt: TGTGCCACCAGCAGAGATTCCACCGGGGAAAAACTGTTTTTT

v_call: TRBV2
d_call: .
clone_size: few
j_call: TRBJ2-2
cdr3_aa: CAGSDSRPGELFF
cdr3_nt: TGTGCCGGCAGTGACTCTAGACCCGGGGAGCTGTTTTTT

v_call: TRBV7-6
d_call: TRBD1
clone_size: .
j_call: TRBJ2-7
cdr3_aa: CASSRGQGSAVGHPSYEQYF
cdr3_nt: TGTGCCAGCAGCCGAGGACAGGGTTCTGCAGTTGGGCACCCTTCCTACGAGCAGTACTTC

v_call: TRBV20-1
d_call: TRBD2
clone_size: many
j_call: TRBJ2-1
cdr3_aa: CSATGTSGIDEQFF
cdr3_nt: TGCAGTGCCACCGGGACTAGCGGGATCGATGAGCAGTTCTTC

v_call: TRBV11-2
d_call: TRBD1
clone_size: many
j_call: TRBJ2-5
cdr3_aa: CASSLEGGNRGETQYF
cdr3_nt: TGTGCCAGCAGCTTAGAAGGGGGAAACAGGGGCGAGACCCAGTACTTC

v_call: TRBV27
d_call: TRBD1
clone_size: many
j_call: TRBJ1-5
cdr3_aa: CASSAYRQGMGQPQHF
cdr3_nt: TGTGCCAGCAGTGCATACCGACAGGGGATGGGGCAGCCCCAGCATTTT

v_call: TRBV10-3
d_call: .
clone_size: few
j_call: TRBJ2-7
cdr3_aa: CAISGRVDYEQYF
cdr3_nt: TGTGCCATCAGTGGACGGGTGGACTACGAGCAGTACTTC